The 10 T cell receptor beta chains below come from one sample, sequenced in a study of T cell responses to AZD1222 COVID-19 vaccine. Measured with immunoSEQ multiplex PCR; TCRdb has only the in-frame clones, and not every one. This table has about 270,000 clones, approximately 94% appearing once. Sequencing was performed on peripheral blood, taken 28 days after the second AZD1222 dose. The source of these receptors is an adult who received the AZD1222 COVID-19 vaccine.

The chain employs TRBV5-1 and TRBJ2-5; D unresolved. The CDR3 consists of 13 residues. V was shortened by 2 bases and J by 0 bases, with 5 bases between the two germline ends. From germline, CDR1 is SGHRS and CDR2 YFSETQ. This chain's CDR3 is CASSFGYQETQYF. CDR3 DNA: TGCGCCAGCAGCTTTGGGTACCAAGAGACCCAGTACTTC.

The V gene is TRBV4-1, the J gene TRBJ2-1; D unclear. This CDR3 spans 12 amino acids. The germline gives CDR1 MGHRA, CDR2 YSYEKL. V lost 1 base and J lost 7, with 5 bases in between. The CDR3 sequence: CASSQGVNEQFF. The CDR3 DNA follows: TGCGCCAGCAGCCAAGGGGTTAATGAGCAGTTCTTC.

Many counts were recorded for this clone. V and J are TRBV11-2 and TRBJ2-2; D possibly corresponds to TRBD2 (6 bases). The germline V and J ends were trimmed by 7 bases and 9 bases, with 24 bases remaining between them. This CDR3 has 16 amino acids. The germline V gene encodes CDR1 SGHAT and CDR2 FQNNGV. The CDR3 sequence: CASNLGGHSERRELFF. The CDR3 region has the DNA TGTGCCAGCAACCTGGGAGGCCACTCGGAAAGGAGGGAGCTGTTTTTT.

As for this clone: Mismatch with germline at one junction end may stem from a read error. V and J are TRBV6-2 or TRBV6-3 and TRBJ1-5; TRBD1 might be the D (6 bases). The CDR3 spans 18 residues. Germline V gives CDR1 MNHEY, CDR2 SVGEGT. DNA for the CDR3: TGTGCCAGCAGTCACTCCGGAGGGGGGCACGGGACCCATCAGCCCCAGCATTTT. Amino acid sequence: CASSHSGGGHGTHQPQHF.

The chain carries TRBV2 and TRBJ1-5; D perhaps matches TRBD1 (5 bases). The germline gives CDR1 SNHLY, CDR2 FYNNEI. Trimming pared 5 bases from V and 5 bases from J, leaving 10 bases between. The CDR3 is 13 amino acids. The CDR3 spells CASSPQGDQPQHF. CDR3 nucleotide sequence: TGTGCCAGCAGTCCTCAGGGTGATCAGCCCCAGCATTTT.

The chain links TRBV6-2 or TRBV6-3 to TRBJ2-7; 10 bases align to TRBD1. The germline CDR1 and CDR2 sequences are MNHEY and SVGEGT. Losses at the gene ends were 5 bases for V and 5 bases for J; bases not matched to a gene: 3. The CDR3 has 13 amino acids. CDR3 in DNA: TGTGCCAGCAGTAGGGGACAGGGGCACGAGCAGTACTTC. Translating gives CASSRGQGHEQYF.

The gene calls are TRBV4-3 and TRBJ2-1, with 7 bases matching TRBD2. Germline CDR1 and CDR2: LGHNA and YSLEER. V lost 0 bases, J lost 5 bases, and 7 bases stayed unmatched. The CDR3 has 16 residues. The CDR3 sequence: CASSQDARGGNNEQFF. In nucleotides, the CDR3 is TGCGCCAGCAGCCAAGATGCCCGCGGGGGAAACAATGAGCAGTTCTTC.

The chain recombines TRBV5-4 with TRBJ1-2, with unresolved D. The CDR3 is made up of 19 amino acids. Looked up from germline, CDR1 is SGHNT and CDR2 is YYREEE (reference sequence). The germline V and J ends were trimmed by 0 bases and 1 base, with 22 bases remaining between them. CDR3 amino acids: CASSLGGVTSRILNYGYTF. Here the CDR3 DNA reads TGTGCCAGCAGCTTGGGTGGGGTTACTTCACGAATCCTTAACTATGGCTACACCTTC. The variable domain in full, completed from reference TRBV5-4 and TRBJ1-2, reads ETGVTQSPTHLIKTRGQQVTLRCSSQSGHNTVSWYQQALGQGPQFIFQYYREEENGRGNFPPRFSGLQFPNYSSELNVNALELDDSALYLCASSLGGVTSRILNYGYTFGSGTRLTVV.

V gene TRBV2 combines with J gene TRBJ2-3; 9 bases fit TRBD2. The germline gives CDR1 SNHLY, CDR2 FYNNEI. V lost 10 bases, J lost 2 bases, and 7 bases stayed unmatched. The CDR3 contains 14 residues. The CDR3 sequence is CATPPSGATDTQYF. In nucleotides, the CDR3 is TGTGCCACCCCCCCTAGCGGGGCCACAGATACGCAGTATTTT. Looking up the rest from reference TRBV2 and TRBJ2-3 gives the full variable domain: EPEVTQTPSHQVTQMGQEVILRCVPISNHLYFYWYRQILGQKVEFLVSFYNNEISEKSEIFDDQFSVERPDGSNFTLKIRSTKLEDSAMYFCATPPSGATDTQYFGPGTRLTVL.

As regards this clone: Its ends do not fully match the called genes, so a read error is possible. CDR3 DNA sequence: TGTGCCAGCAGCACCCTCCAGGGGGCACAAGAGGCCCAGTACTTC. It codes for CASSTLQGAQEAQYF. This chain uses TRBV11-1 with TRBJ2-5, with 8 bases aligning to TRBD1. Germline CDR1 and CDR2: SGHAT and FQDESV (reference sequence). The CDR3 contains 15 residues.